The 5 T cell receptor beta chains reported below all come from one sample, sequenced in a study of T-cell reconstitution after alpha-beta-depleted transplantation in children (dated by TCRdb to about 2016). Library prep was done by PCR. Sequencing took place on an Illumina HiSeq 2500. Molecular barcoding was employed in the preparation of TCR libraries, with unique molecular identifiers being used to normalize TCRbeta repertoire quantification. TCRdb itself trimmed the public reads at Q25 with fastp, ran MiXCR and retained productive beta chains. Rows merge per CDR3 protein into single entries with the most common DNA and genes. Present in this sample are approximately 400,000 distinct CDR3 sequences, about a tenth of which were seen just once. The biggest ten clones account for 4.5% to 7% of the sample. The specimen was PBMCs from the stem cell graft donor, collected from the stem cell graft. These TCRs come from a human donor who donated a stem cell graft to a child with acute myeloid leukemia.

This sequence joins TRBV10-2 and TRBJ2-3; TRBD2 matches 7 bases. The CDR3 totals 19 residues. The J segment lost 3 bases and the V segment lost 2 bases, leaving 17 bases of the junction unmatched. Germline V lookup: CDR1 WSHSY, CDR2 SAAADI. The CDR3 DNA sequence: TGCGCCAGCAGTGAGACACGGCTTGGGGCTAGCGGAGATACAGATACGCAGTATTTT. Translating it yields CASSETRLGASGDTDTQYF.

The chain employs TRBV14 and TRBJ2-2, with D unclear. The CDR3 extends over 13 amino acids. Germline V CDR1 and CDR2: SGHDN, FVKESK. V lost 0 bases and J lost 10, with 9 bases in between. The CDR3 DNA follows: TGTGCCAGCAGCCAAGATTTGGCGGCGGAGCTGTTTTTT. Its protein is CASSQDLAAELFF.

The chain links TRBV9 to TRBJ2-5; 8 bases agree with TRBD2. The CDR3 runs 15 residues. The germline CDR1 and CDR2 sequences are SGDLS and YYNGEE. Losses at the gene ends were 0 bases for V and 3 bases for J; bases not matched to a gene: 4. In nucleotides, the CDR3 is TGTGCCAGCAGCGTAGACAGCGGGGGCGAAGAGACCCAGTACTTC. This sequence encodes CASSVDSGGEETQYF.

V gene TRBV12-3 or TRBV12-4 combines with J gene TRBJ1-5; 7 bases align to TRBD1. Trimming removed 3 bases from V and 7 bases from J; junction bases left unmatched: 9. This CDR3 is built from 15 residues. The CDR3: CASSFGGGPSQPQHF. CDR3 bases: TGTGCCAGCAGTTTCGGAGGGGGCCCTTCCCAGCCCCAGCATTTT.

A few counts support this clonotype. The gene calls are TRBV20-1 and TRBJ2-4; the match to TRBD2 covers 9 bases. Per germline, CDR1 DFQATT and CDR2 SNEGSKA (reference sequence). V shed 3 bases and J 0 bases; nucleotides not matched to a gene: 9. There are 17 residues in the CDR3. This chain's CDR3 is CSASSAGGILAKNIQYF. DNA of the CDR3: TGCAGTGCTAGTTCCGCGGGAGGGATTCTAGCCAAAAACATTCAGTACTTC.